Following are 9 T cell receptor beta chains from one sample sequenced in a study of Graves' ophthalmopathy and Graves' hyperthyroidism. The study amplified TCR beta CDR3 regions using RNA transcripts. HTBI primers were employed in first-round RT-PCR, then a second-round multiplex PCR followed. TCRdb itself ran the multiplex PCR reads through MiXCR, one entry per CDR3 protein. Of fewer than 350,000 distinct CDR3 sequences in the sample, about a sixth were seen once. Sequencing was performed on peripheral blood. These receptors came from an adult man with Graves' ophthalmopathy.

The chain is built from TRBV7-2 and TRBJ2-7; D tentatively reads TRBD1 or TRBD2 (5 bases each). CDR1 is SGHTA and CDR2 is FQGNSA in the germline V gene. Trimming stripped 5 bases from V and 2 bases from J, with 13 bases between. The length of the CDR3 is 14 residues. This CDR3 reads CASSQTGRTYEQYF. Here the CDR3 DNA reads TGTGCCAGCAGCCAAACGGGGCGCACCTACGAGCAGTACTTC.

This clonotype was recorded a few times. V gene TRBV5-1 combines with J gene TRBJ2-2; no reliable D call. In germline, CDR1 is SGHRS, CDR2 YFSETQ. V lost 2 bases to trimming and J lost 0 bases, with 8 bases between them. The CDR3 has 15 residues. CDR3 bases: TGCGCCAGCAGCTTACAGCTATCGAACACCGGGGAGCTGTTTTTT. Residues: CASSLQLSNTGELFF.

V and J are TRBV3-2 and TRBJ2-2; the D call of TRBD2 is as the table states it, not checked on the DNA. TRBV3-2 is labeled a pseudogene. The CDR3 extends over 17 amino acids. The CDR3 loop reads CASSPLLAGVNAGELFF. CDR3 nucleotide sequence: TGTGCCAGCTCACCACTCCTAGCGGGAGTCAATGCCGGGGAGCTGTTTTTT.

At least ten counts were recorded for this clonotype. This chain links TRBV30 with TRBJ1-5; D not certain. Germline CDR1 and CDR2: GTSNPN and SVGIG (reference sequence). This CDR3 spans 13 amino acids. Between the trimmed V and J ends, which lost 2 bases and 4 bases, there was a span of 9 bases. The CDR3 loop reads CAWSLTGNQPQHF. CDR3 DNA: TGTGCCTGGAGTTTGACGGGTAATCAGCCCCAGCATTTT.

Many counts were recorded for this clonotype. The chain carries TRBV30 and TRBJ2-7, with D perhaps matching TRBD2 (6 bases). Germline V lookup: CDR1 GTSNPN, CDR2 SVGIG (reference sequence). Trimming pared 2 bases from V and 7 bases from J, leaving 9 bases between. The CDR3 is 11 residues long. The CDR3 here is CAWSRGLEQYF. The DNA for the CDR3 is TGTGCCTGGAGTCGAGGACTAGAGCAGTACTTC. Based on the CDR3 plus reference TRBV30 and TRBJ2-7, the full variable domain is SQTIHQWPATLVQPVGSPLSLECTVEGTSNPNLYWYRQAAGRGLQLLFYSVGIGQISSEVPQNLSASRPQDRQFILSSKKLLLSDSGFYLCAWSRGLEQYFGPGTRLTVT.

This clonotype was seen at least ten times. This rearrangement joins TRBV7-6 to TRBJ2-2; TRBD2 aligns across 7 bases. J lost 6 bases, V lost 7 bases, and 5 bases had no gene match. Per germline, CDR1 SGHVS and CDR2 FNYEAQ. The CDR3 has 13 residues. As DNA, the CDR3 is TGTGCCAGCACCCCTCGGGGGGCCGGGGAGCTGTTTTTT. It translates to CASTPRGAGELFF.

This clonotype was observed at least ten times. This sequence joins TRBV24-1 and TRBJ2-7, with D maybe TRBD2 (6 bases). The length of the CDR3 is 15 residues. The V end lost 2 bases, the J end lost 3 bases, and 13 bases lay between the germline ends. CDR1 is KGHDR, CDR2 SFDVKD, per germline. The CDR3 spells CATSDSGLGVYEQYF. CDR3 DNA: TGTGCCACCAGTGATTCGGGACTCGGCGTCTACGAGCAGTACTTC.

This clonotype came up once. V is TRBV20-1 and J is TRBJ2-7; 9 nucleotides match TRBD2. Trimming cost V 6 bases and J 0 bases; bases outside gene matches: 3. CDR3 length: 13 amino acids. Germline loops: CDR1 DFQATT, CDR2 SNEGSKA (reference sequence). The CDR3 sequence: CSARLAASYEQYF. In DNA, the CDR3 is TGCAGTGCGCGACTAGCGGCCTCCTACGAGCAGTACTTC.

This clonotype occurred many times. The chain employs TRBV6-1 and TRBJ1-1; D ambiguous. Trimming removed 2 bases from V and 0 bases from J, with 7 bases in between. Germline loops: CDR1 MNHNS, CDR2 SASEGT. The CDR3 is made up of 14 amino acids. In nucleotides, the CDR3 is TGTGCCAGCAGTGAACAGGAATTGAACACTGAAGCTTTCTTT. It codes for CASSEQELNTEAFF.